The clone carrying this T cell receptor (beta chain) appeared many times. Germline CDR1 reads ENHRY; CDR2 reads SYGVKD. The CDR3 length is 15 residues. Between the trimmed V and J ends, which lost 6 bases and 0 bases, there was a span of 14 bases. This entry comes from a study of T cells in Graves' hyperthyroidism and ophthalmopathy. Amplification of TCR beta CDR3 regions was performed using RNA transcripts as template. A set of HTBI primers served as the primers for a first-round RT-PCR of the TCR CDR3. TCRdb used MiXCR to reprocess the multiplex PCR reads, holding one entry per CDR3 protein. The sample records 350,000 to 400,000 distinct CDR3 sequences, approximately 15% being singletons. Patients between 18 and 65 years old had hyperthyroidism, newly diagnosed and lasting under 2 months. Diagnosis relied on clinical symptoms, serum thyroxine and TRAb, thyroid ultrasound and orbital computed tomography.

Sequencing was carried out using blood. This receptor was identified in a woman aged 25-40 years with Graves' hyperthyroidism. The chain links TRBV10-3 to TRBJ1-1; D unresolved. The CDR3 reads CAIRDVAEMNTEAFF. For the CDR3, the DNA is TGTGCCATCAGGGATGTGGCAGAGATGAACACTGAAGCTTTCTTT.